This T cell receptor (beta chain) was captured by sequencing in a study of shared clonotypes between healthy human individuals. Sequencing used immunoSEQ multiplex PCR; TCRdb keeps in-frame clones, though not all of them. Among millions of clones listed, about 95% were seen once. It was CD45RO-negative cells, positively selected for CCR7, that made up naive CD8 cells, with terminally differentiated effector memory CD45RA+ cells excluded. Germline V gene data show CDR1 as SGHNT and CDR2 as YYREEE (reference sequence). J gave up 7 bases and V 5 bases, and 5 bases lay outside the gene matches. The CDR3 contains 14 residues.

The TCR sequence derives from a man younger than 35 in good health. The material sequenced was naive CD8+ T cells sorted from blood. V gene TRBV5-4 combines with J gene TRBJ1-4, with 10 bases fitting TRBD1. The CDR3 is CASSRQGAGEKLFF. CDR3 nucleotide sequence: TGTGCCAGCAGTCGACAGGGGGCCGGTGAAAAACTGTTTTTT.